The clone carrying this T cell receptor (beta chain) was recorded at least ten times. Germline V CDR1 and CDR2: SEHNR, FQNEAQ (reference sequence). The J segment lost 0 bases and the V segment lost 1 base, leaving 8 bases of the junction unmatched. The CDR3 contains 18 residues. This record comes from a study of regulatory T cells in long-lasting Graves disease. Time point specified: newly diagnosed GD, antithyroid drugs for less than 3 months. Preparation of the TCR library used RNA extracted from PBMCs. Arm-PCR of CDR3 regions and iRepertoire HTBI primers were used to build TCR beta libraries. TCRdb re-derived calls from the multiplex PCR reads in MiXCR, one entry per CDR3 protein. The table records more than 300,000 distinct CDR3 sequences, approximately 12% of them present only once. These same data were also listed under a study on T cells in Graves' hyperthyroidism and ophthalmopathy.

This sample comprised peripheral blood mononuclear cells (PBMCs), obtained at new diagnosis, from a patient treated with antithyroid drugs. This sequence was found in a woman younger than 30 with Graves disease. The chain carries TRBV7-9 and TRBJ1-3, with 8 bases lining up with TRBD1. CDR3 protein: CASSLVWDRPLSGNTIYF. The DNA for the CDR3 is TGTGCCAGCAGCTTAGTTTGGGACAGGCCCCTCTCTGGAAACACCATATATTTT.